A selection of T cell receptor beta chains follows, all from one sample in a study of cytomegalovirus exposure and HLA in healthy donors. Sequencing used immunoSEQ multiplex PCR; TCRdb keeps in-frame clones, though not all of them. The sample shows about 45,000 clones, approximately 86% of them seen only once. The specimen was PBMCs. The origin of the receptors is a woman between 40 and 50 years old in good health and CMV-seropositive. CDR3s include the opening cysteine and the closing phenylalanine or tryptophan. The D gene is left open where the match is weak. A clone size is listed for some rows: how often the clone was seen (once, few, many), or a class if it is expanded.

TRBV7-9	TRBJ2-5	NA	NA	TGTGCCAGCAGCTTAGGGCAGGGGATCAGGGAGACCCAGTACTTC	CASSLGQGIRETQYF
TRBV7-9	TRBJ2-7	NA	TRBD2	TGTGCCAGCAGCTCCACGCGGGTTGTTAGCGGGGGCCGATCCTACGAGCAGTACTTC	CASSSTRVVSGGRSYEQYF
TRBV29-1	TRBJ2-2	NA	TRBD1	TGCAGCGTTGAGTACCGGGACAGGGGGTTTGGCGGGGAGCTGTTTTTT	CSVEYRDRGFGGELFF
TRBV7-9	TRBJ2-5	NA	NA	TGTGCCAGCAGCTTACTTGCGGAGACCCAGTACTTC	CASSLLAETQYF
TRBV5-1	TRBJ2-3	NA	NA	TGCGCCAGCAGCCCAGGGACTTCCTCGCAAACAGATACGCAGTATTTT	CASSPGTSSQTDTQYF
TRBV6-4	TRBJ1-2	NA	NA	TGTGCCAGAGGGGTAAAGTATGGCTACACCTTC	CARGVKYGYTF
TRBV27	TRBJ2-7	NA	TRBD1	TGTGCCAGCAGTCCCTGGACAGGGGGTTACGAGCAGTACTTC	CASSPWTGGYEQYF
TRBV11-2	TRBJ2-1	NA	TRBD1	TGTGCCAGCAGCCCGCGAGGACAGGGGTTCGATGAGCAGTTCTTC	CASSPRGQGFDEQFF
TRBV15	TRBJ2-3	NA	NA	TGTGCCACCAGCAGGGAGCAGGGGAGCGGAGATACGCAGTATTTT	CATSREQGSGDTQYF
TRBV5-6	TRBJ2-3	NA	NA	TGTGCCAGCAGCCGAACAGGCGCTGGGGATACGCAGTATTTT	CASSRTGAGDTQYF
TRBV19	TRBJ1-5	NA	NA	TGTGCCAGTAGTGCCCGGGGTGGTGGGGGCAATCAGCCCCAGCATTTT	CASSARGGGGNQPQHF
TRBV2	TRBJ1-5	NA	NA	TGTGCCAGCAGGGGGGGGGCAGGGGCTCAGCCCCAGCATTTT	CASRGGAGAQPQHF
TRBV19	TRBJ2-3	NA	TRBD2	TGTGCCAGTAGTGCTCCGACTAGCGGGGGCACAGATACGCAGTATTTT	CASSAPTSGGTDTQYF
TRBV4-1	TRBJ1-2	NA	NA	TGCGCCAGCAAAAACCCAGCTAACTATGGCTACACCTTC	CASKNPANYGYTF
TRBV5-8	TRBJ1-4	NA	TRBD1	TGTGCCAGCAGCTTATTCGGGACAGGGAATGAAAAACTGTTTTTT	CASSLFGTGNEKLFF
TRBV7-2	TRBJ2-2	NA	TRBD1	TGTGCCAGCAGCCCGGGGGACAGGGGCCCCTCCGGGGAGCTGTTTTTT	CASSPGDRGPSGELFF
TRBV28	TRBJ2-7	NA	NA	TGTGCCAGCAGTTTTAGCAGCCGGATCTACGAGCAGTACTTC	CASSFSSRIYEQYF
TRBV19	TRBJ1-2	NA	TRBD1	TGTGCCAGCAGCTACGGACAGGGAATTGGCTACACCTTC	CASSYGQGIGYTF
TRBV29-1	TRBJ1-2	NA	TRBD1	TGCAGCGTTCGACAGGGGGCTTCGTATGGCTACACCTTC	CSVRQGASYGYTF
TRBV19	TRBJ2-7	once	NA	TGTGCCAGTAGTATAGCCACAGGAGGGAGCTCCTACGAGCAGTACTTC	CASSIATGGSSYEQYF
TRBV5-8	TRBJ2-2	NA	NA	TGTGCCAGCAGCCCAACAGGGAAGTGGACCGGGGAGCTGTTTTTT	CASSPTGKWTGELFF
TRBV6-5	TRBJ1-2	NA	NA	TGTGCCAGCAGTGAAGCGGGAGTCTATGGCTACACCTTC	CASSEAGVYGYTF
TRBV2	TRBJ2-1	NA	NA	TGTGCCAGCAGTGAATCAGGGCTTCATGGGAATGAGCAGTTCTTC	CASSESGLHGNEQFF
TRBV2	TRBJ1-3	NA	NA	TGTGCCAGCAATCCCTTCTCCAGCTCTGGAAACACCATATATTTT	CASNPFSSSGNTIYF
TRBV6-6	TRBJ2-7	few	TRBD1	TGTGCCAGCAGAGGACAGGGAACCTACGAGCAGTACTTC	CASRGQGTYEQYF
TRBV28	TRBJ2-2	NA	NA	TGTGCCAGCTTTGGGGGCGCGGTCACCGGGGAGCTGTTTTTT	CASFGGAVTGELFF
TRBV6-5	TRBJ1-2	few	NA	TGTGCCAGCAGTCCCCAGAAAAACTATGGCTACACCTTC	CASSPQKNYGYTF
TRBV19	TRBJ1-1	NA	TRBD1	TGTGCCAGTAGTATTCTCGGGACAGGGGAGGGTGAAGCTTTCTTT	CASSILGTGEGEAFF
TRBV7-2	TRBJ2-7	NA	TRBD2	TGTGCCAGCAGCTTAGGGGGAGGGATCGACGAGCAGTACTTC	CASSLGGGIDEQYF
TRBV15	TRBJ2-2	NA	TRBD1	TGTGCCACCAGCAGAGATCTCGGTGGGACAGGGCCAGGCGGGGAGCTGTTTTTT	CATSRDLGGTGPGGELFF
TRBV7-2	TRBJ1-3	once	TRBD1	TGTGCCAGCAGACGCCCCCTCGACAGGGTCCGACCAGGAAACACCATATATTTT	CASRRPLDRVRPGNTIYF
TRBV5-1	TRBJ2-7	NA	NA	TGCGCCAGCAGCTTGGGAATGGGGGCCATGGAGGAGCAGTACTTC	CASSLGMGAMEEQYF
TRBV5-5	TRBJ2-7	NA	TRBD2	TGTGCCAGCAGCGAACTAGCGGGAGGGCCGGAAGAGCAGTACTTC	CASSELAGGPEEQYF
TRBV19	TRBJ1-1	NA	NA	TGTGCCAGTATGGTCGGGACGGGAGTCATGAACACTGAAGCTTTCTTT	CASMVGTGVMNTEAFF
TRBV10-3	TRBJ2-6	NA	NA	TGTGCCATCAGAATGGGGGCGCAGACAGCTGGGGCCAACGTCCTGACTTTC	CAIRMGAQTAGANVLTF